These 31 T cell receptor delta chains were all obtained from the same sample, sequenced in a study of gamma-delta chains in newborns, infants, children (dated by TCRdb to the late 2010s). Sequencing took place on an Illumina MiSeq. After TCRdb called clones again from the public reads with CATT, rows with identical DNA were merged. The sample table holds under 4,500 delta-chain clones, of which roughly 6.2% were seen once. The ten largest make up about 17% of the sample. Sequencing used blood. Every receptor here comes from a child who was a newborn, infant or young child, either healthy, febrile or measles-vaccinated (not recorded which).

This clone is medium-sized in the sample. The chain employs TRDV2 and TRDJ3, with a possible D match to TRDD3 (5 bases). The CDR3 runs to 18 residues. Trimming took 0 bases from V and 0 from J, leaving 11 bases between them. In germline, CDR1 is GEAIGNYY, CDR2 EKD. This CDR3 is CACDTVRGFSWDTRQMFF. The DNA for the CDR3 is TGTGCCTGTGACACCGTGAGGGGGTTCTCCTGGGACACCCGACAGATGTTTTTC.

A word on this clone: A much larger clone differs by one base, so this may be a read error. The chain joins TRDV2 to TRDJ2; 11 nucleotides agree with TRDD3. Germline V gene lookup returns CDR1 GEAIGNYY and CDR2 EKD. J gave up 0 bases and V 6 bases, and 5 bases lay outside the gene matches. The CDR3 runs 16 residues. CDR3 nucleotide sequence: TGTGCCTGTAACCTACTGGGGGATACTTTGACAGCACAACTCTTCTTT. Residues: CACNLLGDTLTAQLFF.

This clone was seen a few times. The CDR3 is CACDTVGSSSWDTRQMFF. DNA for the CDR3: TGTGCCTGTGACACCGTTGGGTCTAGCTCCTGGGACACCCGACAGATGTTTTTC. V is TRDV2 and J is TRDJ3, with unresolved D. Germline loops: CDR1 GEAIGNYY, CDR2 EKD. The CDR3 runs 18 residues. Trimming pared 0 bases from V and 0 bases from J, leaving 11 bases between.

There are a few counts of this clone. This chain joins TRDV2 and TRDJ3; 8 nucleotides line up with TRDD3. CDR1 and CDR2 from the germline V gene are GEAIGNYY and EKD. With 0 bases clipped from V and 0 bases from J, the junction kept 9 bases outside the gene matches. The CDR3 consists of 20 residues. CDR3 sequence: CACDTLTGGLSSWDTRQMFF. The CDR3 bases are TGTGCCTGTGACACCCTAACTGGGGGCCTTAGCTCCTGGGACACCCGACAGATGTTTTTC.

This chain joins TRDV2 and TRDJ2; 13 bases align to TRDD3. The trim removed 1 base at V and 8 bases at J, leaving 9 bases unmatched. The germline gives CDR1 GEAIGNYY, CDR2 EKD. The CDR3 has 17 residues. CDR3 loop: CACDTLGDTRKTAQLFF. The DNA of the CDR3 is TGTGCCTGTGACACACTGGGGGATACGCGAAAAACGGCACAACTCTTCTTT.

The chain links TRDV3 to TRDJ3; TRDD3 matches 11 bases. In germline, CDR1 is TVYSNPD, CDR2 GDNSRS (reference sequence). The CDR3 is made up of 20 amino acids. Germline trimming cut 0 bases from V and 0 bases from J; bases unmatched to any gene: 10. In DNA, the CDR3 is TGTGCCTTTAGAAGGAAGGTGGGGGATACGCGCTCCTGGGACACCCGACAGATGTTTTTC. Protein: CAFRRKVGDTRSWDTRQMFF. Full variable domain (rest looked up from reference TRDV3 and TRDJ3): CDKVTQSSPDQTVASGSEVVLLCTYDTVYSNPDLFWYRIRPDYSFQFVFYGDNSRSEGADFTQGRFSVKHILTQKAFHLVISPVRTEDSATYYCAFRRKVGDTRSWDTRQMFFGTGIKLFVEP.

The gene calls are TRDV2 and TRDJ3; 8 bases fit TRDD3. CDR3 length equals 18 residues. V shed 1 base, J shed 0 bases, and the junction held 4 bases outside the gene matches. CDR1 is GEAIGNYY, CDR2 EKD, per germline. CDR3 sequence: CACDTGGFISWDTRQMFF. CDR3 coding DNA: TGTGCCTGTGACACTGGGGGATTTATCTCCTGGGACACCCGACAGATGTTTTTC.

This clone turned up a few times. The rearrangement links TRDV1 to TRDJ3; 12 bases line up with TRDD3. V shed 0 bases, J shed 0 bases, and the junction held 3 bases outside the gene matches. Germline CDR1 TSWWSYY, CDR2 QGS. The CDR3 contains 20 residues. This CDR3 is CALGELLGDTGSWDTRQMFF. The CDR3 DNA reads as TGTGCTCTTGGGGAACTTCTGGGGGATACGGGCTCCTGGGACACCCGACAGATGTTTTTC.

This clone has just a few counts. Within the sample, other DNA sequences also encode this same CDR3. The V call is TRDV2, the J call TRDJ2; a weak D match, TRDD3 (6 bases). The CDR3 contains 15 residues. Trimming cost V 3 bases and J 3 bases, with 13 bases left between them. Germline CDR1 is GEAIGNYY and CDR2 is EKD. CDR3: CACDSLGGLTAQLFF. The CDR3 DNA reads TGTGCCTGTGACTCCTTGGGGGGTCTGACAGCACAACTCTTCTTT.

The chain employs TRDV2 and TRDJ2, with D perhaps matching TRDD3 (6 bases). The J gene comes from matching the DNA to germline here; TCRdb lacks it. Germline V gene sequence: CDR1 GEAIGNYY, CDR2 EKD. This CDR3 region has 19 residues. V dropped 3 bases and J dropped 0 bases, with 22 bases sitting between them. The DNA of the CDR3 is TGTGCCTGTGACCCCATTGGGGGGTACCGTCGTTCTTTGACAGCACAACTCTTCTTT. Residues: CACDPIGGYRRSLTAQLFF.

The chain joins TRDV2 to TRDJ3; TRDD3 matches at 11 bases. Germline V gene data show CDR1 as GEAIGNYY and CDR2 as EKD. CDR3 length: 19 amino acids. The V and J ends lost 0 bases and 1 base, in that order; junction bases with no gene match: 4. CDR3 DNA: TGTGCCTGTGACACCGTGGGGGATACGCAGTCCTGGGACACCCGACAGATGTTTTTC. Translating it yields CACDTVGDTQSWDTRQMFF.

The J segment is TRDJ3; no V gene was assigned; TRDD3 is taken as the D call from the table, unchecked against the DNA. The CDR3 runs 19 residues. CDR3 region: CACDTVYWGISWDTRQMFF. The CDR3 nucleotides are TGTGCCTGTGATACAGTGTACTGGGGGATCTCCTGGGACACCCGACAGATGTTTTTC.

Of note for this clone: It may be a read error: a sequence one base away is much more abundant. Other DNA sequences of this sample code for an identical CDR3. The chain carries TRDV2 and TRDJ3; TRDD3 agrees at 11 bases. Germline V CDR1 and CDR2: GEAIGNYY, EKD. Losses at the gene ends were 3 bases for V and 3 bases for J; bases not matched to a gene: 3. CDR3 length: 17 residues. This CDR3 reads CACDVLGDIWDTRQMFF. DNA for the CDR3: TGTGCCTGTGACGTACTGGGGGATATCTGGGACACCCGACAGATGTTTTTC.

The genes are TRDV2 and TRDJ3, with 7 bases identical to TRDD3. The trim removed 1 base at V and 0 bases at J, leaving 8 bases unmatched. The germline V gene has CDR1 GEAIGNYY and CDR2 EKD. The CDR3 consists of 19 residues. The DNA for the CDR3 is TGTGCCTGTGACACGACTGGGGCTACCAGCTCCTGGGACACCCGACAGATGTTTTTC. Translation: CACDTTGATSSWDTRQMFF.

This clone is medium-sized. The chain uses TRDV2 and TRDJ3, with 13 bases lining up with TRDD3. Trimming removed 3 bases from V and 1 base from J; junction bases left unmatched: 2. The CDR3 spans 18 residues. From germline, CDR1 is GEAIGNYY and CDR2 EKD. The CDR3 coding sequence is TGTGCCTGTGACTTACTGGGGGATACGTCCTGGGACACCCGACAGATGTTTTTC. Amino acids: CACDLLGDTSWDTRQMFF.

This clone has a handful of counts. The chain links TRDV1 to TRDJ2; weak D call: TRDD2 (5 bases). The CDR3 consists of 16 residues. Between the trimmed V and J ends, which lost 5 bases and 0 bases, there was a span of 13 bases. CDR1 and CDR2 (germline): TSWWSYY, QGS. This chain's CDR3 is CALGFFLSPLTAQLFF. As DNA, the CDR3 is TGTGCTCTTGGGTTTTTCCTTTCTCCTTTGACAGCACAACTCTTCTTT.

The sample holds a few counts of this clone. This CDR3 is also generated by other DNA sequences in the sample. The CDR3 sequence is CACDTLGDSSWDTRQMFF. The CDR3 DNA is TGTGCCTGTGACACCCTGGGGGACAGCTCCTGGGACACCCGACAGATGTTTTTC. The gene calls are TRDV2 and TRDJ3; 8 bases are a match to TRDD3. The trim removed 0 bases at V and 0 bases at J, leaving 3 bases unmatched. The CDR3 has 18 residues. Germline loops: CDR1 GEAIGNYY, CDR2 EKD.

This clone is medium-sized (0.01 to 0.1%) by share. This chain connects TRDV2 to TRDJ1, with 7 bases identical to TRDD3. V gave up 0 bases and J gave up 4 bases; unmatched junction bases: 1. The CDR3 consists of 13 residues. Germline V lookup: CDR1 GEAIGNYY, CDR2 EKD. The CDR3 here is CACDTWGYDKLIF. CDR3 nucleotides: TGTGCCTGTGACACCTGGGGATACGATAAACTCATCTTT.

On this clone: The protein recorded in TCRdb does not match the translated DNA at residue 3; the protein presented here comes from translating the DNA. The rearrangement joins TRDV2 to TRDJ3; 8 nucleotides line up with TRDD3. This CDR3 is built from 18 residues. CDR1 and CDR2 (germline): GEAIGNYY, EKD. The CDR3 region has the DNA TGTGCCCGTGACACCGTGGGGGATGCCTCCTGGGACACCCGACAGATGTTTTTC. Its protein is CARDTVGDASWDTRQMFF.

V is TRDV2 and J is TRDJ2, with 11 bases matching TRDD3. Unmatched junction bases numbered 3, after V lost 0 bases and J lost 1 base. CDR3 length: 17 residues. Germline assignment: CDR1 GEAIGNYY and CDR2 EKD. CDR3 in amino acids: CACDTLGDTLLTAQLFF. Written as DNA, the CDR3 is TGTGCCTGTGACACCTTGGGGGATACGCTTTTGACAGCACAACTCTTCTTT.

This clone was counted between two and nine times. V gene TRDV2 combines with J gene TRDJ1, with D unresolved. This CDR3 has 18 residues. Trimming cost V 2 bases and J 2 bases, with 23 bases left between them. CDR1 GEAIGNYY and CDR2 EKD come from the germline V gene. Here the CDR3 reads CACDSPPSVAPGTDKLIF. DNA of the CDR3: TGTGCCTGTGACAGCCCTCCCTCGGTTGCTCCGGGAACCGATAAACTCATCTTT.

The V gene is TRDV2, the J gene TRDJ3; 10 bases agree with TRDD3. This CDR3 has 21 amino acids. Germline V lookup: CDR1 GEAIGNYY, CDR2 EKD. Trimming took 3 bases from V and 0 from J; bases not matched to a gene: 13. CDR3 residues: CACDLLGDPVTPSWDTRQMFF. The CDR3 DNA reads as TGTGCCTGTGACTTACTGGGGGATCCTGTAACCCCCTCCTGGGACACCCGACAGATGTTTTTC.

CDR3 amino acids: CACGILGSWDTRQMFF. The CDR3 coding sequence is TGTGCCTGTGGCATACTGGGCTCCTGGGACACCCGACAGATGTTTTTC. J is TRDJ3 and V is TRDV2; D is perhaps TRDD3 (6 bases). Trimming took off 5 bases at V and 0 bases at J, with 10 bases between the two ends. From germline, CDR1 is GEAIGNYY and CDR2 EKD. The CDR3 spans 16 residues.

The chain recombines TRDV2 with TRDJ2, with D possibly matching TRDD3 (5 bases). CDR3 length: 18 amino acids. Germline-derived CDR1 and CDR2 are GEAIGNYY and EKD. With 3 bases removed from V and 5 bases from J, the gap between germline ends came to 24 bases. The CDR3 region has the DNA TGTGCCTGTGACCCTTTAGGGGGGGGTGTGCTTTCCACAGCACAACTCTTCTTT. Translation gives CACDPLGGGVLSTAQLFF.

This clone was seen only a few times. An end of the junction differs from the germline gene, which may be a read error. CDR3 coding DNA: TGTGCCTGTGACACCGCGATGGGGGACTCCTGGGACGCCCGACAGATGTTTTTC. Its translation: CACDTAMGDSWDARQMFF. This chain links TRDV2 with TRDJ3, with 7 bases aligning to TRDD3. From germline, CDR1 is GEAIGNYY and CDR2 EKD. The length of the CDR3 is 18 residues.

This clone is medium-sized in the sample. This chain joins TRDV2 and TRDJ1; TRDD3 aligns across 8 bases. This CDR3 has 14 amino acids. Germline V gives CDR1 GEAIGNYY, CDR2 EKD. The V gene end was trimmed by 3 bases and the J gene end by 0 bases; junction bases not matched to a gene: 2. CDR3: CACDYWGDTDKLIF. DNA of the CDR3: TGTGCCTGTGACTACTGGGGGGACACCGATAAACTCATCTTT.

This clone occurred a few times. V and J are TRDV2 and TRDJ3; 7 positions agree with TRDD3. Germline-derived CDR1 and CDR2 are GEAIGNYY and EKD. The CDR3 has 21 amino acids. The J segment lost 0 bases and the V segment lost 0 bases, leaving 13 bases of the junction unmatched. The CDR3 bases are TGTGCCTGTGACACCGTACCCCCTGGGGGTTTTAGCTCCTGGGACACCCGACAGATGTTTTTC. Translating it yields CACDTVPPGGFSSWDTRQMFF.

In this sample, this clone turned up a few times. V usage is TRDV2 and J usage is TRDJ3, with TRDD3 matching 11 bases. Looked up from germline, CDR1 is GEAIGNYY and CDR2 is EKD. The CDR3 contains 19 residues. V gave up 3 bases and J gave up 2 bases; unmatched junction bases: 8. The CDR3, as DNA: TGTGCCTGTGACGCAGTACTGGGGGATAACACCTGGGACACCCGACAGATGTTTTTC. It codes for CACDAVLGDNTWDTRQMFF.

This clone appeared a few times. The genes are TRDV2 and TRDJ3; TRDD3 matches at 9 bases. The CDR3 runs to 19 residues. V lost 0 bases to trimming and J lost 0 bases; unmatched junction nucleotides: 5. Looked up from germline, CDR1 is GEAIGNYY and CDR2 is EKD. The CDR3 DNA follows: TGTGCCTGTGACACCGTACTGGGGGAAAACTCCTGGGACACCCGACAGATGTTTTTC. This gives the protein CACDTVLGENSWDTRQMFF.

V and J are TRDV2 and TRDJ2; 12 bases agree with TRDD3. This CDR3 has 18 residues. Germline V gene sequence: CDR1 GEAIGNYY, CDR2 EKD. With 0 bases clipped from V and 4 bases from J, the junction kept 8 bases outside the gene matches. CDR3 residues: CACDTVPSGGYATAQLFF. CDR3 nucleotide sequence: TGTGCCTGTGACACCGTCCCATCTGGGGGATACGCGACAGCACAACTCTTCTTT.

The V gene is TRDV2, the J gene TRDJ3; a weak D match, TRDD3 (6 bases). The germline V and J ends were trimmed by 3 bases and 0 bases, with 14 bases remaining between them. The length of the CDR3 is 18 residues. Germline CDR1 GEAIGNYY, CDR2 EKD. The DNA for the CDR3 is TGTGCCTGTGACGCCGTACTGGGAAGCTCCTGGGACACCCGACAGATGTTTTTC. This gives the protein CACDAVLGSSWDTRQMFF.